This is a list of T cell receptor beta chains from one sample in a study of blood T cell repertoires in COVID-19. This table comes from immunoSEQ multiplex PCR, and its TCRdb copy is limited to in-frame clones, with some not included. The sample includes hundreds of thousands of clones, around 90% seen only once; the top ten take about 6.5%. The specimen sequenced was peripheral blood. These receptor sequences come from a man in his 60s who had recovered from COVID-19. The CDR3 runs from the conserved cysteine through the conserved F or W. D genes are given only for firm matches. Clone size is given for some rows only: seen once, a few or many times, or a class if the clone is expanded.

V gene	D gene	clone size	J gene	CDR3 protein	CDR3 DNA
TRBV6-5	-	-	TRBJ2-1	CASRITGVKGNEQFF	TGTGCCAGCAGGATAACGGGAGTAAAAGGGAATGAGCAGTTCTTC
TRBV9	-	few	TRBJ2-7	CASSLGATSSCYEQYF	TGTGCCAGCAGTTTAGGGGCCACCTCAAGTTGCTACGAGCAGTACTTC
TRBV3-1/TRBV3-2	-	-	TRBJ2-7	CASSQRGQVHEQYF	TGTGCCAGCAGCCAAAGGGGTCAGGTCCACGAGCAGTACTTC
TRBV7-2	TRBD2	-	TRBJ2-3	CASSLRPSGGTDTQYF	TGTGCCAGCAGCTTACGCCCTAGCGGGGGCACAGATACGCAGTATTTT
TRBV6-4	TRBD2	-	TRBJ2-2	CASSEKRGVQNTGELFF	TGTGCCAGCAGTGAGAAGCGGGGGGTCCAGAACACCGGGGAGCTGTTTTTT
TRBV27	-	-	TRBJ1-1	CASSFAAGTEAFF	TGTGCCAGCAGTTTTGCGGCGGGGACTGAAGCTTTCTTT
TRBV3-1/TRBV3-2	TRBD1	-	TRBJ2-5	CASSHRGRETQYF	TGTGCCAGCAGCCATAGGGGGCGGGAGACCCAGTACTTC
TRBV6-5	-	once	TRBJ2-7	CASKTGMYEQYF	TGTGCCAGCAAAACAGGGATGTACGAGCAGTACTTC
TRBV5-1	TRBD1	-	TRBJ2-1	CASSSKGAAANEQFF	TGCGCCAGCAGCTCAAAGGGGGCAGCCGCCAATGAGCAGTTCTTC
TRBV19	-	-	TRBJ1-1	CASSMKRGGEAFF	TGTGCCAGTAGTATGAAGAGGGGGGGTGAAGCTTTCTTT
TRBV28	TRBD1	-	TRBJ2-3	CASSSRNRGLNTDTQYF	TGTGCCAGCAGTTCAAGAAACAGGGGGCTGAACACAGATACGCAGTATTTT
TRBV20-1	-	-	TRBJ2-1	CSASGVAGNEQFF	TGCAGTGCTAGTGGGGTTGCGGGCAATGAGCAGTTCTTC
TRBV18	-	-	TRBJ2-2	CASSPLLARNTGELFF	TGTGCCAGCTCACCACTCCTAGCGCGGAACACCGGGGAGCTGTTTTTT
TRBV5-4	TRBD1	-	TRBJ1-2	CASRQGTDYYGYTF	TGTGCCAGCAGGCAGGGGACAGACTACTATGGCTACACCTTC
TRBV27	TRBD1	-	TRBJ1-5	CASSPKTGSGNQPQHF	TGTGCCAGCAGCCCGAAGACAGGGTCAGGCAATCAGCCCCAGCATTTT
TRBV21-1	-	-	TRBJ2-3	CASSKARTSGNTDTQYF	TGTGCCAGCAGCAAAGCCCGGACTAGCGGGAACACAGATACGCAGTATTTT
TRBV7-2	-	-	TRBJ2-7	CASSSGLGYYEQYF	TGTGCCAGCAGCTCTGGACTGGGGTACTACGAGCAGTACTTC
TRBV6-2/TRBV6-3	-	many	TRBJ2-3	CASSTIGDTQYF	TGTGCCAGCAGTACTATCGGGGATACGCAGTATTTT
TRBV11-2	-	-	TRBJ1-1	CASSLDIRTEAFF	TGTGCCAGCAGCCTGGATATCAGGACTGAAGCTTTCTTT
TRBV11-3	TRBD2	-	TRBJ2-7	CASSRGTSGGTSYEQYF	TGTGCCAGCAGCCGCGGGACTAGCGGGGGGACCTCGTACGAGCAGTACTTC
TRBV7-9	-	-	TRBJ1-2	CASSPRLTYGYTF	TGTGCCAGCAGCCCCAGGTTGACCTATGGCTACACCTTC
TRBV6-5	-	-	TRBJ1-1	CASSYSLWSGTEAFF	TGTGCCAGCAGTTACTCCTTGTGGTCGGGCACTGAAGCTTTCTTT
TRBV4-3	TRBD1	-	TRBJ1-6	CASSQSQGARNSPLHF	TGCGCCAGCAGCCAATCACAGGGGGCGCGGAATTCACCCCTCCACTTT
TRBV2	TRBD1	few	TRBJ1-5	CASSLGDRGNQPQHF	TGTGCCAGCAGCCTTGGCGACAGGGGCAATCAGCCCCAGCATTTT
TRBV2	-	-	TRBJ1-2	CASTRSRGFLYYGYTF	TGTGCCAGCACCCGAAGTAGGGGTTTCCTTTACTATGGCTACACCTTC
TRBV24-1	TRBD1	-	TRBJ2-6	CATGTGRHSGANVLTF	TGTGCCACCGGGACAGGGCGCCACTCTGGGGCCAACGTCCTGACTTTC
TRBV19	TRBD1	-	TRBJ1-1	CASTWTGNTEAFF	TGTGCCAGTACTTGGACAGGAAACACTGAAGCTTTCTTT
TRBV6-5	-	once	TRBJ1-2	CASTTREIVHGYTF	TGTGCCAGCACCACCCGCGAGATTGTCCATGGCTACACCTTC
TRBV19	TRBD1	-	TRBJ1-2	CASTDRDGYTF	TGTGCCAGTACGGACAGGGATGGCTACACCTTC
TRBV6-5	-	-	TRBJ1-2	CASSRQTNYGYTF	TGTGCCAGCAGTCGACAGACTAACTATGGCTACACCTTC
TRBV29-1	-	-	TRBJ2-1	CSVDSLGNEQFF	TGCAGCGTGGACAGCCTCGGCAATGAGCAGTTCTTC
TRBV7-2	TRBD1	-	TRBJ2-2	CASSFERGLTGELFF	TGTGCCAGCAGCTTCGAAAGGGGGCTAACCGGGGAGCTGTTTTTT
TRBV18	TRBD2	once	TRBJ2-7	CASSPPVAGSYEQYF	TGTGCCAGCTCACCACCAGTAGCGGGCTCCTACGAGCAGTACTTC
TRBV7-8	-	-	TRBJ2-1	CASSPPPTGGDEQFF	TGTGCCAGCAGCCCCCCCCCGACCGGAGGGGATGAGCAGTTCTTC
TRBV11-2	-	-	TRBJ1-3	CASSSGVILAGNTIYF	TGTGCCAGCAGTTCAGGGGTAATTCTGGCTGGAAACACCATATATTTT
TRBV18	TRBD2	once	TRBJ2-7	CASSPSLAGVGLEQYF	TGTGCCAGCTCACCAAGTCTGGCGGGAGTGGGGCTCGAGCAGTACTTC
TRBV6-2/TRBV6-3	TRBD2	-	TRBJ2-1	CASSYRSGLAGVGEQFF	TGTGCCAGCAGTTACCGCTCCGGACTAGCGGGAGTAGGGGAGCAGTTCTTC
TRBV2	TRBD1	-	TRBJ1-1	CASSVTGEGTEAFF	TGTGCCAGCAGTGTGACAGGGGAGGGCACTGAAGCTTTCTTT
TRBV5-1	TRBD1	-	TRBJ1-2	CASSTLQGANYGYTF	TGCGCCAGCAGCACCTTACAGGGGGCTAACTATGGCTACACCTTC
TRBV15	-	-	TRBJ2-1	CATSSDQGEQFF	TGTGCCACCAGCAGTGATCAGGGGGAGCAGTTCTTC
TRBV7-2	-	-	TRBJ2-5	CASSLDGETQYF	TGTGCCAGCAGCTTAGACGGGGAGACCCAGTACTTC
TRBV19	TRBD1	-	TRBJ1-3	CASSIVRGTGNTIYF	TGTGCCAGTAGTATCGTCAGGGGGACTGGAAACACCATATATTTT
TRBV25-1	-	-	TRBJ1-6	CASSGRSYNSPLHF	TGTGCCAGCAGTGGGAGGTCCTATAATTCACCCCTCCACTTT
TRBV11-1	TRBD1	few	TRBJ2-2	CARDRDGGELFF	TGTGCCAGAGACAGGGACGGCGGGGAGCTGTTTTTT
TRBV3-1/TRBV3-2	-	-	TRBJ2-3	CASSPRDAGFIDTQYF	TGTGCCAGCAGCCCTCGAGATGCGGGATTCATTGATACGCAGTATTTT
TRBV5-1	TRBD1	-	TRBJ1-3	CASSLDRGGNTIYF	TGCGCCAGCAGCTTGGACAGGGGTGGAAACACCATATATTTT
TRBV6-5	TRBD1	-	TRBJ2-7	CASRPLGQDGEQYF	TGTGCCAGCAGGCCCCTCGGACAGGACGGCGAGCAGTACTTC
TRBV5-1	TRBD1	-	TRBJ2-7	CASSSPGQGVREQYF	TGCGCCAGCAGCTCCCCGGGACAGGGAGTAAGGGAGCAGTACTTC
TRBV6-5	-	-	TRBJ1-2	CASRPLTVNYGYTF	TGTGCCAGCAGACCCCTGACTGTTAACTATGGCTACACCTTC
TRBV6-5	-	-	TRBJ2-3	CASSYSKQGRADTQYF	TGTGCCAGCAGTTACTCGAAACAGGGAAGGGCAGATACGCAGTATTTT
TRBV3-1/TRBV3-2	-	-	TRBJ2-2	CASSQAAGELFF	TGTGCCAGCAGCCAAGCGGCCGGGGAGCTGTTTTTT
TRBV19	-	-	TRBJ2-5	CASSILPGLGGETQYF	TGTGCCAGTAGTATTTTACCCGGCTTAGGCGGAGAGACCCAGTACTTC
TRBV6-6	-	-	TRBJ1-2	CASSPAVEQGLAVNGYTF	TGTGCCAGCAGTCCCGCCGTGGAGCAGGGTCTGGCAGTCAATGGCTACACCTTC
TRBV29-1	TRBD1	-	TRBJ2-7	CSVKQGATEQYF	TGCAGCGTGAAGCAGGGGGCGACCGAGCAGTACTTC
TRBV27	TRBD2	-	TRBJ2-7	CASSPRLAFSYEQYF	TGTGCCAGCAGTCCGCGACTAGCGTTCTCCTACGAGCAGTACTTC
TRBV5-1	-	-	TRBJ2-7	CASSLQQGMGYEQYF	TGCGCCAGCAGCTTGCAGCAGGGAATGGGCTACGAGCAGTACTTC
TRBV11-2	TRBD1	-	TRBJ1-5	CASSRTGGNQPQHF	TGTGCCAGCAGCCGGACAGGGGGCAATCAGCCCCAGCATTTT
TRBV28	-	-	TRBJ1-6	CASSPPRGGDSPLHF	TGTGCCAGCAGTCCACCCCGGGGGGGTGATTCACCCCTCCACTTT